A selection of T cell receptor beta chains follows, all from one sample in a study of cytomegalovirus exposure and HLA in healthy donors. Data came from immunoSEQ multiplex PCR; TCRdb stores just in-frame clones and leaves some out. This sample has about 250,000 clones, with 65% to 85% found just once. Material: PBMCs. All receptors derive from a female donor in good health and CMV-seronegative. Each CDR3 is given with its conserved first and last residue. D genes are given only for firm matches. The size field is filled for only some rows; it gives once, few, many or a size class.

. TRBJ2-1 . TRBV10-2 TGCGCCAGCAGCGAAAAGGGGTACTCCTACAATGAGCAGTTCTTC CASSEKGYSYNEQFF
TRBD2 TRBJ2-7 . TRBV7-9 TGTGCCAGCAGCTCACTTGGGGAGGGCCTATACGAGCAGTACTTC CASSSLGEGLYEQYF
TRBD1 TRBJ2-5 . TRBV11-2 TGTGCCAGCATTTGGGCAGGGGGTACGGAGACCCAGTACTTC CASIWAGGTETQYF
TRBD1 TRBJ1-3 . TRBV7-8 TGTGCCAGCAGCTCGGACAGGGTGGCCATATATTTT CASSSDRVAIYF
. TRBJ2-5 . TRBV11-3 TGTGCCAGCAGCTTAGGGGGAGCGGAGACCCAGTACTTC CASSLGGAETQYF
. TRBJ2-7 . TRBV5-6 TGTGCCAGCAGCTTGGACGGGGACGAGCAGTACTTC CASSLDGDEQYF
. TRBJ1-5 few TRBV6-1 TGTGCCAGCAGTGATGACAGGAGATCAAATCAGCCCCAGCATTTT CASSDDRRSNQPQHF
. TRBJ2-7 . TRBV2 TGTGCCAGCAGTGCCTTCGGGGAATTGGGAGCCTACGAGCAGTACTTC CASSAFGELGAYEQYF
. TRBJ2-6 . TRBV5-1 TGCGCCAGCAGCTTTGCGACTGGGGCCAACGTCCTGACTTTC CASSFATGANVLTF
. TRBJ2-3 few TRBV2 TGTGCCAGCAGTGAAGGGCAGGGAAAGAAAGCTAGCACAGATACGCAGTATTTT CASSEGQGKKASTDTQYF
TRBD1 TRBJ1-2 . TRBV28 TGTGCCAGCAGTTTAATGGCTGGCAGGGGGCTTAATCGGGGCTACACCTTC CASSLMAGRGLNRGYTF
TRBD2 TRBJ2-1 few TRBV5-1 TGCGCCAGCGCGGGCCTAGCGGGAGGGCCGGGCAATGAGCAGTTCTTC CASAGLAGGPGNEQFF
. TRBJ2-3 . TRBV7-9 TGTGCCAGCAGTCCTAAATTACCCACAGATACGCAGTATTTT CASSPKLPTDTQYF
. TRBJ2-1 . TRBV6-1 TGTGCCAGCATTGTTGAACACACCCTGCGGAATGAGCAGTTCTTC CASIVEHTLRNEQFF
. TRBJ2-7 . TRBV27 TGTGCCAGCAGTTTTCGGGGCTCCTACGAGCAGTACTTC CASSFRGSYEQYF